The 27 T cell receptor beta chains below were found in one sample sequenced in a study of blood T cell repertoires in COVID-19 (dated by TCRdb to 2018 to 2021). Libraries were constructed by the immunoSEQ multiplex PCR assay. TCRdb obtained this table from immuneACCESS and retained in-frame rearrangements with V and J assigned. These tables miss some clones; where compared with another copy, unresolved V genes account for less than half of the shortfall, and the remainder is unexplained. Across this sample there are 200,000 or so clones, with roughly four fifths seen only once. The ten largest clones add up to approximately 1.8% of the sample. Specimen: PBMCs or T cells enriched from blood (not recorded which). These receptors all come from a man aged 60-69 years who had recovered from COVID-19.

V usage is TRBV29-1 and J usage is TRBJ2-7, with 9 nucleotides matching TRBD1. This CDR3 spans 11 amino acids. The V gene end was trimmed by 7 bases and the J gene end by 4 bases; junction bases not matched to a gene: 2. Germline loops: CDR1 SQVTM, CDR2 ANQGSEA. This CDR3 reads CSGGQGYEQYF. CDR3 DNA sequence: TGCAGCGGGGGACAGGGATACGAGCAGTACTTC.

The rearrangement joins TRBV5-1 to TRBJ2-3; TRBD1 matches 8 bases. The germline V gene has CDR1 SGHRS and CDR2 YFSETQ. The CDR3 is 16 amino acids. Trimming cost V 3 bases and J 6 bases; bases outside gene matches: 12. The CDR3 nucleotides read TGCGCCAGCAGCTCAGAGAATAGACAGGGGTTGGATACGCAGTATTTT. This codes for CASSSENRQGLDTQYF.

The rearrangement uses TRBV9 and TRBJ2-1; 9 bases agree with TRBD1. V was pared by 5 bases and J by 7 bases, with 4 bases of the junction left unmatched. Germline lookup yields CDR1 SGDLS and CDR2 YYNGEE. The CDR3 has 13 amino acids. The DNA of the CDR3 is TGTGCCAGCAGAGGACAGGGGAGGAATGAGCAGTTCTTC. This gives the protein CASRGQGRNEQFF.

The chain is built from TRBV18 and TRBJ1-2, with TRBD1 matching over 7 bases. The CDR3 sequence is 14 residues long. CDR1 and CDR2 from the germline V gene are KGHSH and LQKENI. The V gene end was trimmed by 3 bases and the J gene end by 8 bases; junction bases not matched to a gene: 9. The CDR3 region is CASSPEGGKRGYTF. As DNA, the CDR3 is TGTGCCAGCTCACCCGAAGGGGGCAAACGGGGCTACACCTTC.

This sequence joins TRBV5-1 and TRBJ2-3, with D perhaps matching TRBD1 (6 bases). The CDR3 length is 16 residues. Germline-derived CDR1 and CDR2 are SGHRS and YFSETQ. V was clipped by 0 bases and J by 6 bases, with 17 bases between them. This CDR3 reads CASSLGRGAFGDTQYF. The CDR3 bases are TGCGCCAGCAGCTTGGGCAGGGGAGCGTTCGGCGATACGCAGTATTTT.

The rearrangement uses TRBV3-1 (or the pseudogene TRBV3-2) and TRBJ2-6; possibly TRBD2 for D (6 bases). This CDR3 spans 20 amino acids. V was trimmed by 3 bases and J by 0 bases, leaving 21 bases between them. Germline CDR1 reads LGHDT; CDR2 reads YNNKEL (reference sequence). CDR3 sequence: CASSQGDRGRTYSGANVLTF. DNA for the CDR3: TGTGCCAGCAGCCAGGGGGATCGGGGGAGGACCTACTCTGGGGCCAACGTCCTGACTTTC.

This clone was counted between two and nine times. This sequence joins TRBV4-3 and TRBJ1-1, with D tentatively TRBD1 (5 bases). The CDR3 extends over 14 amino acids. The V end lost 1 base, the J end lost 1 base, and 7 bases lay between the germline ends. The germline gives CDR1 LGHNA, CDR2 YSLEER. The CDR3 loop is CASSQVTGNTEAFF. The CDR3 bases are TGCGCCAGCAGCCAAGTAACAGGGAACACTGAAGCTTTCTTT.

J is TRBJ1-6 and V is TRBV18; maybe TRBD1 (5 bases). V dropped 1 base and J dropped 9 bases, with 22 bases sitting between them. This CDR3 has 18 amino acids. From germline, CDR1 is KGHSH and CDR2 LQKENI. The CDR3 DNA reads as TGTGCCAGCTCACCACTCACTGGGACGGGGCAGGGAGGTTCACCCCTCCACTTT. Protein sequence: CASSPLTGTGQGGSPLHF.

The chain has TRBV6-1 and TRBJ2-7; no reliable D call. CDR3 size: 16 residues. The germline gives CDR1 MNHNS, CDR2 SASEGT. Trimming removed 4 bases at V and 6 bases at J, with 22 bases between. CDR3 protein: CASSGTTTKQIFEQYF. CDR3 in DNA: TGTGCCAGCAGTGGTACAACGACGAAACAGATATTCGAGCAGTACTTC.

A few counts support this clone. This chain joins TRBV25-1 and TRBJ1-6; tentatively, D is TRBD1 (6 bases). In germline, CDR1 is MGHDK, CDR2 SYGVNS. V gave up 7 bases and J gave up 8 bases, with 12 bases separating them. The CDR3 contains 13 residues. Here the CDR3 reads CASKGHGDSPLHF. The DNA of the CDR3 is TGTGCCAGCAAGGGACACGGTGATTCACCCCTCCACTTT.

This chain uses TRBV9 with TRBJ1-1; the D is unclear. Deletions cut 0 bases from V and 1 base from J, with 4 bases between. The CDR3 spans 13 residues. Germline V gene data show CDR1 as SGDLS and CDR2 as YYNGEE. The CDR3 reads CASSVAPNTEAFF. CDR3 nucleotide sequence: TGTGCCAGCAGCGTAGCTCCGAACACTGAAGCTTTCTTT.

The chain uses TRBV19 and TRBJ1-2, with a possible D match to TRBD1 (5 bases). V lost 8 bases and J lost 2, with 21 bases in between. The length of the CDR3 is 16 residues. Germline loops: CDR1 LNHDA, CDR2 SQIVND (reference sequence). As DNA, the CDR3 is TGTGCCAGTGCCCCCCCTCGGGGGGGGGAAAACTATGGCTACACCTTC. It encodes CASAPPRGGENYGYTF. The full variable domain, in which reference TRBV19 and TRBJ1-2 provide the parts outside the CDR3, is DGGITQSPKYLFRKEGQNVTLSCEQNLNHDAMYWYRQDPGQGLRLIYYSQIVNDFQKGDIAEGYSVSREKKESFPLTVTSAQKNPTAFYLCASAPPRGGENYGYTFGSGTRLTVV.

The chain combines TRBV7-6 with TRBJ2-1, with 8 bases aligning to TRBD2. V trimming: 5 bases; J trimming: 4 bases; junction bases outside the gene matches: 10. Per the germline V gene, CDR1 is SGHVS and CDR2 is FNYEAQ. The CDR3 runs to 16 residues. The CDR3 nucleotides read TGTGCCAGCAGCCCACTAGCGGCACTCAGATACAATGAGCAGTTCTTC. Residues: CASSPLAALRYNEQFF.

The rearrangement joins TRBV3-1 (or the pseudogene TRBV3-2) to TRBJ2-7, with 14 bases aligning to TRBD2. Germline loops: CDR1 LGHDT, CDR2 YNNKEL (reference sequence). Trimming at V came to 8 bases and at J to 2 bases, leaving 8 bases not matched to a gene. This CDR3 spans 16 amino acids. The CDR3 sequence is CASSWTSGGFAYEQYF. The CDR3, as DNA: TGTGCCAGCTCCTGGACTAGCGGGGGGTTTGCCTACGAGCAGTACTTC.

This clone has a handful of counts. The J gene is TRBJ2-3, the V gene TRBV5-1; D unresolved. The CDR3 consists of 13 residues. Per germline, CDR1 SGHRS and CDR2 YFSETQ. V lost 1 base and J lost 7, with 10 bases in between. The CDR3 nucleotides read TGCGCCAGCAGCTTGATCCCTTCTCATACGCAGTATTTT. Its protein product is CASSLIPSHTQYF. Full variable domain (rest looked up from reference TRBV5-1 and TRBJ2-3): KAGVTQTPRYLIKTRGQQVTLSCSPISGHRSVSWYQQTPGQGLQFLFEYFSETQRNKGNFPGRFSGRQFSNSRSEMNVSTLELGDSALYLCASSLIPSHTQYFGPGTRLTVL.

This clone was seen a handful of times. The chain uses TRBV7-2 and TRBJ1-3, with D maybe TRBD1 (6 bases). The CDR3 extends over 16 amino acids. V was cut by 5 bases and J by 0 bases, with 14 bases left in between. The germline V gene encodes CDR1 SGHTA and CDR2 FQGNSA. CDR3 DNA sequence: TGTGCCAGCAGCCTCAGACAGGCTAGCTCTGGAAACACCATATATTTT. It translates to CASSLRQASSGNTIYF.

The rearrangement joins TRBV6-5 to TRBJ1-1; D is unresolved. Trimming pared 2 bases from V and 6 bases from J, leaving 10 bases between. This CDR3 comprises 13 residues. Germline CDR1 reads MNHEY; CDR2 reads SVGAGI. CDR3 sequence reads: CASSYRVWSEAFF. The CDR3 DNA sequence: TGTGCCAGCAGTTACCGGGTTTGGTCTGAAGCTTTCTTT.

CDR3 coding DNA: TGTGCCAGCAGCGCCAGATCAGCCCGGGACAGGGGTGGCTACACCTTC. This gives the protein CASSARSARDRGGYTF. The rearrangement uses TRBV9 and TRBJ1-2; TRBD1 matches at 10 bases. Germline CDR1 and CDR2: SGDLS and YYNGEE. With 3 bases clipped from V and 7 bases from J, the junction kept 12 bases outside the gene matches. The CDR3 has 16 residues. The whole variable domain, filled in from reference TRBV9 and TRBJ1-2, reads DSGVTQTPKHLITATGQRVTLRCSPRSGDLSVYWYQQSLDQGLQFLIQYYNGEERAKGNILERFSAQQFPDLHSELNLSSLELGDSALYFCASSARSARDRGGYTFGSGTRLTVV.

The chain combines TRBV7-9 with TRBJ1-1, with a tentative D call TRBD1 (6 bases). V was shortened by 2 bases and J by 1 base, with 14 bases between the two germline ends. The CDR3 length is 16 residues. Germline-derived CDR1 and CDR2 are SEHNR and FQNEAQ (reference sequence). CDR3 sequence reads: CASSLLAGVRNTEAFF. CDR3 DNA sequence: TGTGCCAGCAGCTTACTGGCAGGGGTACGGAACACTGAAGCTTTCTTT.

This chain joins TRBV20-1 and TRBJ1-2; 8 positions agree with TRBD1. The CDR3 is 11 residues long. The V segment lost 5 bases and the J segment 10 bases; nucleotides outside the gene matches: 6. CDR1 and CDR2 (germline): DFQATT, SNEGSKA (reference sequence). The DNA of the CDR3 is TGCAGTGCTCCAGGACAGGGCGTCTACACCTTC. Protein sequence: CSAPGQGVYTF.

This chain uses TRBV6-6 with TRBJ1-4; D is perhaps TRBD1 (6 bases). Germline V gene lookup returns CDR1 MNHNY and CDR2 SVGAGI (reference sequence). The CDR3 is made up of 15 amino acids. Trimming took off 0 bases at V and 5 bases at J, with 10 bases between the two ends. CDR3 in DNA: TGTGCCAGCAGTTACTCGGGACAAAAGAATGAAAAACTGTTTTTT. Amino acids: CASSYSGQKNEKLFF.

This sequence joins TRBV9 and TRBJ2-3; 8 nucleotides match TRBD2. The CDR3 has 17 residues. Germline CDR1 is SGDLS and CDR2 is YYNGEE. V was pared by 0 bases and J by 2 bases, with 8 bases of the junction left unmatched. The CDR3 DNA follows: TGTGCCAGCAGCGTAGGTGGGCGGGGGGTCTTCACAGATACGCAGTATTTT. This encodes CASSVGGRGVFTDTQYF.

The count of this clone is one. The gene calls are TRBV30 and TRBJ1-2; maybe TRBD1 (5 bases). Germline V lookup: CDR1 GTSNPN, CDR2 SVGIG (reference sequence). The CDR3 extends over 12 amino acids. V was trimmed by 1 base and J by 2 bases, leaving 5 bases between them. The CDR3 protein is CAWSGGNYGYTF. CDR3 nucleotide sequence: TGTGCCTGGAGTGGGGGCAACTATGGCTACACCTTC.

This clone was recorded a few times. This rearrangement joins TRBV2 to TRBJ2-4; a weak D match, TRBD2 (6 bases). CDR1 and CDR2 from the germline V gene are SNHLY and FYNNEI. Between the trimmed V and J ends, which lost 2 bases and 2 bases, there was a span of 7 bases. This CDR3 contains 14 residues. In DNA, the CDR3 is TGTGCCAGCAGTGAACGGGGGACCAAAAACATTCAGTACTTC. This sequence encodes CASSERGTKNIQYF.

This sequence joins TRBV18 and TRBJ2-5, with 9 bases identical to TRBD1. The germline V gene has CDR1 KGHSH and CDR2 LQKENI. The CDR3 runs to 16 residues. The trim removed 3 bases at V and 5 bases at J, leaving 10 bases unmatched. Here the CDR3 DNA reads TGTGCCAGCTCACCCGAAAAAGGGACAGGGACTGAGACCCAGTACTTC. Residues: CASSPEKGTGTETQYF. The full variable domain, its missing parts supplied by reference TRBV18 and TRBJ2-5, is NAGVMQNPRHLVRRRGQEARLRCSPMKGHSHVYWYRQLPEEGLKFMVYLQKENIIDESGMPKERFSAEFPKEGPSILRIQQVVRGDSAAYFCASSPEKGTGTETQYFGPGTRLLVL.

This clone was counted a single time. This sequence joins TRBV10-2 and TRBJ2-7; the match to TRBD1 covers 7 bases. V was pared by 2 bases and J by 1 base, with 8 bases of the junction left unmatched. CDR3 length: 16 residues. Germline CDR1 WSHSY, CDR2 SAAADI. The CDR3 loop reads CASSENTPGQSYEQYF. In DNA, the CDR3 is TGCGCCAGCAGTGAGAACACCCCGGGACAGTCCTACGAGCAGTACTTC.

The chain has TRBV18 and TRBJ1-4; D may be TRBD1 (5 bases). The CDR3 covers 15 residues. Germline V gene data show CDR1 as KGHSH and CDR2 as LQKENI. V lost 2 bases and J 6 bases, leaving 13 bases between the germline ends. The CDR3, as DNA: TGTGCCAGCTCACCAACCACAGGTCCCCATGAAAAACTGTTTTTT. This gives the protein CASSPTTGPHEKLFF.